Below, 24 T cell receptor beta chains from the same sample are listed, as sequenced in a study of shared T cell receptors in the human thymus. Sequencing was performed with immunoSEQ multiplex PCR; in TCRdb, only in-frame clones are kept and a portion is missing. The repertoire holds 700,000 to 750,000 clones, with 70% to 90% as singletons. The same specimen was also included in a second study, on human thymus T cells.

Material for sequencing was thymocytes. These receptors were obtained from a girl under two years old with a congenital heart defect.

This rearrangement joins TRBV7-6 to TRBJ1-5, with D perhaps TRBD1 (6 bases). The V gene's germline CDR1 is SGHVS and CDR2 FNYEAQ. The ends were cut back, 6 bases at V and 3 bases at J, with 18 bases in the middle. The CDR3 sequence is 16 residues long. The CDR3 region has the DNA TGTGCCAGCAGTCGATTTCCCGACAGGAACAATCAGCCCCAGCATTTT. Its translation: CASSRFPDRNNQPQHF.

The V call is TRBV5-1, the J call TRBJ2-3, with 10 bases that match TRBD2. Per germline, CDR1 SGHRS and CDR2 YFSETQ. The CDR3 extends over 17 amino acids. V lost 4 bases and J lost 0; bases outside the gene matches: 8. Written as DNA, the CDR3 is TGCGCCAGCAGCCCAATGACTAGCGGGCCGAGCACAGATACGCAGTATTTT. Translating gives CASSPMTSGPSTDTQYF.

The chain has TRBV27 and TRBJ2-5, with 9 bases matching TRBD2. V dropped 5 bases and J dropped 4; count of bases not matched to a gene: 14. Germline values: CDR1 MNHEY, CDR2 SMNVEV (reference sequence). The CDR3 is made up of 17 amino acids. In DNA form, the CDR3 reads TGTGCCAGCAGTCGGGGGCAGGGGCGGGGGGGCGGAGAGACCCAGTACTTC. Translated, it gives CASSRGQGRGGGETQYF.

Of note for this clone: Distinct nucleotide sequences in the sample also encode this CDR3. The chain employs TRBV28 and TRBJ1-1; 8 bases are shared with TRBD1. Unmatched junction bases numbered 0, after V lost 2 bases and J lost 4 bases. The CDR3 spans 13 residues. Germline lookup yields CDR1 MDHEN and CDR2 SYDVKM. CDR3 region: CASSLTGGTEAFF. CDR3 DNA sequence: TGTGCCAGCAGTTTAACAGGGGGCACTGAAGCTTTCTTT.

The chain is built from TRBV19 and TRBJ1-5; 9 nucleotides line up with TRBD1. The germline V gene has CDR1 LNHDA and CDR2 SQIVND (reference sequence). This CDR3 comprises 15 residues. Unmatched junction bases numbered 9, after V lost 6 bases and J lost 6 bases. The CDR3 sequence is CASSVLDRGCQPQHF. The CDR3 bases are TGTGCCAGTAGCGTACTGGACAGGGGATGTCAGCCCCAGCATTTT.

This chain uses TRBV30 with TRBJ2-7, with 7 bases aligning to TRBD2. V lost 4 bases and J lost 5; bases outside the gene matches: 5. This CDR3 has 12 residues. Per the germline V gene, CDR1 is GTSNPN and CDR2 is SVGIG (reference sequence). For the CDR3, the DNA is TGTGCCTGGACGGGGGGAAGGCACGAGCAGTACTTC. Translation: CAWTGGRHEQYF.

The J gene is TRBJ1-2, the V gene TRBV5-4; 7 positions match TRBD1. The CDR3 has 16 amino acids. V shed 6 bases, J shed 8 bases, and the junction held 19 bases outside the gene matches. Germline loops: CDR1 SGHNT, CDR2 YYREEE (reference sequence). The CDR3 DNA sequence: TGTGCCAGCAACACAGAAACACAGGGGTTTGTAGGAGGCTACACCTTC. This codes for CASNTETQGFVGGYTF.

V gene TRBV27 combines with J gene TRBJ2-7; D gene unclear. The CDR3 extends over 14 amino acids. Germline V CDR1 and CDR2: MNHEY, SMNVEV (reference sequence). V was pared by 5 bases and J by 2 bases, with 13 bases between. CDR3 coding DNA: TGTGCCAGCAGTCTCGACATAAACGCCTACGAGCAGTACTTC. Protein: CASSLDINAYEQYF.

V is TRBV5-6 and J is TRBJ2-7; D gene unclear. The germline V gene has CDR1 SGHDT and CDR2 YYEEEE. Trimming took off 2 bases at V and 3 bases at J, with 15 bases between the two ends. CDR3 length: 15 amino acids. The DNA for the CDR3 is TGTGCCAGCAGCTTCGACTTGAGTACGATCTACGAGCAGTACTTC. Its translation is CASSFDLSTIYEQYF.

The chain recombines TRBV27 with TRBJ1-4; the match to TRBD1 covers 7 bases. The V segment lost 3 bases and the J segment 0 bases; nucleotides outside the gene matches: 10. CDR3 size: 18 residues. Germline CDR1 MNHEY, CDR2 SMNVEV (reference sequence). CDR3 bases: TGTGCCAGCAGTTTCGCCCGACAGGGCCTCCCAACTAATGAAAAACTGTTTTTT. Its protein is CASSFARQGLPTNEKLFF.

This clone has more than one count but fewer than ten. The V gene is TRBV28, the J gene TRBJ2-6; maybe TRBD1 (6 bases). Trimming pared 5 bases from V and 2 bases from J, leaving 13 bases between. The germline gives CDR1 MDHEN, CDR2 SYDVKM. This CDR3 contains 16 residues. The chain's CDR3 is CASSIPQGAGANVLTF. The CDR3 region has the DNA TGTGCCAGCAGTATACCACAGGGAGCTGGGGCCAACGTCCTGACTTTC.

The chain joins TRBV29-1 to TRBJ1-2; D unresolved. The germline V gene has CDR1 SQVTM and CDR2 ANQGSEA. Between the trimmed V and J ends, which lost 2 bases and 0 bases, there was a span of 13 bases. The CDR3 runs 15 residues. Here the CDR3 DNA reads TGCAGCGTTGAAACCTCCAATCCTACTAACTATGGCTACACCTTC. It codes for CSVETSNPTNYGYTF.

In this sample, this clone turned up once. The chain has TRBV18 and TRBJ2-7, with D hard to call. The V end lost 4 bases, the J end lost 3 bases, and 7 bases lay between the germline ends. The CDR3 spans 12 residues. Looked up from germline, CDR1 is KGHSH and CDR2 is LQKENI. The CDR3 DNA reads TGTGCCAGCTCACGCACTAACTACGAGCAGTACTTC. Residues: CASSRTNYEQYF.

This chain connects TRBV19 to TRBJ2-6, with D hard to call. CDR1 is LNHDA and CDR2 is SQIVND in the germline V gene (reference sequence). The CDR3 spans 17 residues. V was pared by 2 bases and J by 3 bases, with 14 bases between. The CDR3 here is CASSIRELALGANVLTF. The CDR3 bases are TGTGCCAGTAGTATAAGAGAATTAGCACTTGGGGCCAACGTCCTGACTTTC.

The rearrangement joins TRBV7-2 to TRBJ2-3; 12 bases line up with TRBD1. This CDR3 is 17 amino acids long. J gave up 4 bases and V 7 bases, and 12 bases lay outside the gene matches. Germline values: CDR1 SGHTA, CDR2 FQGNSA. The DNA for the CDR3 is TGTGCCAGCAAACCGGGACAGGGGGCAATTTTTTCAGATACGCAGTATTTT. It is translated as CASKPGQGAIFSDTQYF.

The chain is built from TRBV11-2 and TRBJ1-1, with 7 nucleotides matching TRBD1. This CDR3 spans 18 amino acids. Germline-derived CDR1 and CDR2 are SGHAT and FQNNGV. V dropped 5 bases and J dropped 1; count of bases not matched to a gene: 16. This CDR3 is CASSPRAARGRKNTEAFF. The CDR3 DNA follows: TGTGCCAGCAGCCCACGTGCGGCGAGGGGGCGAAAGAACACTGAAGCTTTCTTT.

This chain links TRBV5-5 with TRBJ1-3; a possible D gene is TRBD1 (6 bases). Trimming shortened V by 1 base and J by 4 bases, and 12 bases separated the two germline ends. CDR3 length equals 15 residues. Germline CDR1 SGHKS, CDR2 YYEKEE (reference sequence). This CDR3 reads CASSLPGVRGNTIYF. The DNA of the CDR3 is TGTGCCAGCAGCTTGCCAGGGGTCCGCGGAAACACCATATATTTT.

The chain carries TRBV27 and TRBJ1-5, with 8 positions matching TRBD1. This CDR3 spans 20 amino acids. Germline V gene sequence: CDR1 MNHEY, CDR2 SMNVEV (reference sequence). The V segment lost 5 bases and the J segment 2 bases; nucleotides outside the gene matches: 20. CDR3 sequence (DNA): TGTGCCAGCAGTAAGACCTGGACAGGGAGGGTTTCGTGGGGCAATCAGCCCCAGCATTTT. Amino acids: CASSKTWTGRVSWGNQPQHF.

The chain employs TRBV28 and TRBJ1-6; D call uncertain. Germline CDR1 is MDHEN and CDR2 is SYDVKM. This CDR3 spans 14 amino acids. V lost 5 bases and J lost 6, with 11 bases in between. The CDR3 loop reads CASSAGLSNSPLHF. The DNA for the CDR3 is TGTGCCAGCAGTGCCGGGTTATCTAATTCACCCCTCCACTTT.

The chain is built from TRBV5-5 and TRBJ1-3; 12 bases align to TRBD1. V lost 3 bases, J lost 4 bases, and 8 bases stayed unmatched. The germline gives CDR1 SGHKS, CDR2 YYEKEE (reference sequence). This CDR3 comprises 17 residues. CDR3 coding DNA: TGTGCCAGCAGCTCCCCCGGGACAGGGGGCCGAGGAAACACCATATATTTT. Translation: CASSSPGTGGRGNTIYF. The whole variable domain, remainder taken from reference TRBV5-5 and TRBJ1-3, is DAGVTQSPTHLIKTRGQQVTLRCSPISGHKSVSWYQQVLGQGPQFIFQYYEKEERGRGNFPDRFSARQFPNYSSELNVNALLLGDSALYLCASSSPGTGGRGNTIYFGEGSWLTVV.

The chain has TRBV19 and TRBJ2-1; 10 bases fit TRBD1. J lost 6 bases, V lost 2 bases, and 10 bases had no gene match. CDR1 is LNHDA and CDR2 is SQIVND in the germline V gene (reference sequence). This CDR3 comprises 17 residues. The CDR3 region has the DNA TGTGCCAGTAGTATAAAATTTGGACAGGGGGTGGGCAATGAGCAGTTCTTC. This encodes CASSIKFGQGVGNEQFF.

Only one count was recorded for this clone. The CDR3, as DNA: TGTGCCAGCAGTACGGGTTCCCGAGCTTCCTCTAACTATGGCTACACCTTC. It specifies CASSTGSRASSNYGYTF. This chain links TRBV25-1 with TRBJ1-2; no reliable D call. Between the trimmed V and J ends, which lost 5 bases and 0 bases, there was a span of 19 bases. This CDR3 has 17 amino acids. Germline CDR1 and CDR2: MGHDK and SYGVNS.

This chain links TRBV13 with TRBJ1-6, with 9 nucleotides matching TRBD1. Germline CDR1 and CDR2: PRHDT and FYEKMQ (reference sequence). With 2 bases clipped from V and 7 bases from J, the junction kept 6 bases outside the gene matches. This CDR3 region has 16 residues. CDR3 protein: CASSLRDRDGNSPLHF. CDR3 bases: TGTGCCAGCAGCTTAAGGGACAGGGACGGAAATTCACCCCTCCACTTT.

This chain's CDR3 is CASSLGQAGGETQYF. The CDR3 DNA follows: TGTGCCAGCAGCTTGGGACAGGCGGGTGGGGAGACCCAGTACTTC. The chain employs TRBV5-6 and TRBJ2-5, with D possibly being TRBD1 (6 bases). Germline CDR1 reads SGHDT; CDR2 reads YYEEEE. V was cut by 0 bases and J by 5 bases, with 14 bases left in between. The CDR3 totals 15 residues.